A single sample gave rise to the 5 T cell receptor beta chains below, sequenced in a study of human T cells and chemical hapten exposure. Regarding time point: pre-sensitization, week 0. Treatment denoted: therapeutic diphenylcyclopropenone sensitization with weekly scalp DPC. TCRdb re-derived calls from the RACE reads in MiXCR, one entry per CDR3 protein. The sample has 84,000 or so distinct CDR3 sequences, 7.5% to 9.5% seen once. This material consisted of whole blood, taken in connection with sensitization to the hapten diphenylcyclopropenone (DPC). These receptors were collected from a man aged 40-49 years with alopecia areata. Some clones in this sample may be carry-over from other donors' samples.

This clonotype was seen a few times. The rearrangement links TRBV14 to TRBJ2-5; D is tentatively TRBD1 or TRBD2 (5 bases each). V lost 1 base, J lost 5 bases, and 11 bases lay in between. This CDR3 comprises 14 residues. Germline V gene sequence: CDR1 SGHDN, CDR2 FVKESK. CDR3 in amino acids: CASSQVRGRETQYF. DNA for the CDR3: TGTGCCAGCAGCCAAGTTCGGGGCCGGGAGACCCAGTACTTC.

This clonotype was seen many times. The chain joins TRBV2 to TRBJ2-5; D may be TRBD2 (6 bases). Germline assignment: CDR1 SNHLY and CDR2 FYNNEI. The CDR3 is 15 residues long. V lost 4 bases to trimming and J lost 7 bases, with 19 bases between them. The CDR3 DNA is TGTGCCAGCAGTGGGAAGCGTACGGGAGAGTTGACCCAGTACTTC. This gives the protein CASSGKRTGELTQYF.

This clonotype was observed a few times. The rearrangement joins TRBV11-1 to TRBJ2-7; TRBD2 matches at 9 bases. Unmatched junction bases numbered 15, after V lost 5 bases and J lost 4 bases. Per the germline V gene, CDR1 is SGHAT and CDR2 is FQDESV (reference sequence). The CDR3 sequence is 17 residues long. CDR3 amino acids: CASSPDWGSGSLYEQYV. DNA of the CDR3: TGTGCCAGCAGCCCGGACTGGGGTAGCGGGAGCCTATACGAGCAGTACGTC.

This clonotype showed up just a few times. The chain combines TRBV7-2 with TRBJ2-1, with 9 bases that match TRBD2. Looked up from germline, CDR1 is SGHTA and CDR2 is FQGNSA. V lost 5 bases and J lost 5; bases outside the gene matches: 16. The CDR3 extends over 18 amino acids. CDR3: CASSPLIAWTSAHNEQFF. In DNA, the CDR3 is TGTGCCAGCAGCCCACTTATTGCTTGGACTAGCGCCCACAATGAGCAGTTCTTC.

In its sample, this clonotype was seen many times. This chain connects TRBV27 to TRBJ1-4; D gene uncertain. Trimming left V 7 bases short and J 8 bases short, with 20 bases between. From germline, CDR1 is MNHEY and CDR2 SMNVEV (reference sequence). This CDR3 has 15 residues. The CDR3 protein is CASTTVPRSGEKLFF. The CDR3 nucleotides are TGTGCCAGCACCACTGTTCCAAGATCGGGCGAAAAACTGTTTTTT.